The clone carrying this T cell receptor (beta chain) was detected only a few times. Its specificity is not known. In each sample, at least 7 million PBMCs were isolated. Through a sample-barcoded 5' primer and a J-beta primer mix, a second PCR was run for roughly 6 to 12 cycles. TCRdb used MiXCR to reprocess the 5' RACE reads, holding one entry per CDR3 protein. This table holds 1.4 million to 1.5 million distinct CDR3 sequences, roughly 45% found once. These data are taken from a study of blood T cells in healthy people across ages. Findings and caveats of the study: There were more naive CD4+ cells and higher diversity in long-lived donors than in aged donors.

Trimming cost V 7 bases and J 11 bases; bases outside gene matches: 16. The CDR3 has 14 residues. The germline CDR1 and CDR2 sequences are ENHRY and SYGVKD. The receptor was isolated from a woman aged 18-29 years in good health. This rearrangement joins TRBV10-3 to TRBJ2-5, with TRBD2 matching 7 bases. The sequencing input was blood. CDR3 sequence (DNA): TGTGCCATCACTCGTACGGGGGGTGGCAATGAGCAGTACTTC. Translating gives CAITRTGGGNEQYF.